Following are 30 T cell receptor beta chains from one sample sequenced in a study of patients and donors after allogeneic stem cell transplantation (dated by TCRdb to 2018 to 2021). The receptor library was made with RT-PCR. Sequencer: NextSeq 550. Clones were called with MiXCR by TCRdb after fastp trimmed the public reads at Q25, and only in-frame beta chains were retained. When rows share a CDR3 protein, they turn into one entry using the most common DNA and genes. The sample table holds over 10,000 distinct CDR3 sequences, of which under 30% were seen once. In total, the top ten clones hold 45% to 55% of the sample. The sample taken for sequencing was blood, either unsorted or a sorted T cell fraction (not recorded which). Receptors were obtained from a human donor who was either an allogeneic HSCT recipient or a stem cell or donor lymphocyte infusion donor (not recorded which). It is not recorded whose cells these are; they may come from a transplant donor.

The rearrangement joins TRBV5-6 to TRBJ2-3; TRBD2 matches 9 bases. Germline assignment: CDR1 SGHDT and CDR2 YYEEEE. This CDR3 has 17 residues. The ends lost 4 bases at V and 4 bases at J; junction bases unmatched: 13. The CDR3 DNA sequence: TGTGCCAGCAGCGGAAGAGGTGGCGGGAGGGCCGCAGATACGCAGTATTTT. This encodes CASSGRGGGRAADTQYF.

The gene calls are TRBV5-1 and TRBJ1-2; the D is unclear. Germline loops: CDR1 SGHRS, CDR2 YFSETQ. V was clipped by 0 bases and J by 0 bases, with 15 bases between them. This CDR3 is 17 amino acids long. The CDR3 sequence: CASSLAGRQTANYGYTF. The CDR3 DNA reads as TGCGCCAGCAGCTTGGCCGGTCGACAAACTGCTAACTATGGCTACACCTTC.

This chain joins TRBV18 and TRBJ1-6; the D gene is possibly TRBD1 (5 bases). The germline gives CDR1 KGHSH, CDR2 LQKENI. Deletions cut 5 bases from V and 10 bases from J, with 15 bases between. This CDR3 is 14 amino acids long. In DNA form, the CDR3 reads TGTGCCAGCTCAATTAAACAGGAACTCTCACCCCTCCACTTT. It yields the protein CASSIKQELSPLHF. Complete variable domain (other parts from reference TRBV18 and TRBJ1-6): NAGVMQNPRHLVRRRGQEARLRCSPMKGHSHVYWYRQLPEEGLKFMVYLQKENIIDESGMPKERFSAEFPKEGPSILRIQQVVRGDSAAYFCASSIKQELSPLHFGNGTRLTVT.

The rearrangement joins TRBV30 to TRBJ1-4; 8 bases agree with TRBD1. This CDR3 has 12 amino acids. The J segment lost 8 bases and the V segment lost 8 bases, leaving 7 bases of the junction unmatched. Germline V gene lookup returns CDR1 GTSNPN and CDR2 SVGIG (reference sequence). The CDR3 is CALDRGGEKLFF. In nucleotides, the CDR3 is TGTGCCCTAGACAGGGGTGGAGAAAAACTGTTTTTT.

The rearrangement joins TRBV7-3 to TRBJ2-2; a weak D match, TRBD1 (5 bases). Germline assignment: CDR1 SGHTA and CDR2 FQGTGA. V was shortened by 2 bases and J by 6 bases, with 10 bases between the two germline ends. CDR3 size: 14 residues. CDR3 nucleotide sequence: TGTGCCAGCAGCTTAGGCCCCAGGGCCGGGGAGCTGTTTTTT. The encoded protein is CASSLGPRAGELFF.

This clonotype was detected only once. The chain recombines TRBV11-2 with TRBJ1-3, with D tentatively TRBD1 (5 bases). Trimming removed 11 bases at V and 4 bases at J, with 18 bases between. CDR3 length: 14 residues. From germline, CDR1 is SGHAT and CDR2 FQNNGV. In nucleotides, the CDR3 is TGTGCCGCCTCCCAAAGGGGCACAGGAAACACCATATATTTT. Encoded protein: CAASQRGTGNTIYF.

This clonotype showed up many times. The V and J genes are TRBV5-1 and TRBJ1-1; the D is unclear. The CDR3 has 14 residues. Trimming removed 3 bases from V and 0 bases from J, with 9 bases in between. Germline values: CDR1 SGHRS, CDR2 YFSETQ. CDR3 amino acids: CASSSSGLNTEAFF. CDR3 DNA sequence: TGCGCCAGCAGCTCCTCAGGTCTGAACACTGAAGCTTTCTTT.

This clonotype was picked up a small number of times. In DNA form, the CDR3 reads TGTGCCAGCAGCCAAGCCTCGGCGGTGGGAAACACCATATATTTT. This sequence encodes CASSQASAVGNTIYF. The rearrangement links TRBV4-2 to TRBJ1-3; no firm D call. Germline V lookup: CDR1 LGHNA, CDR2 YNFKEQ. The CDR3 is made up of 15 amino acids. The germline V and J ends were trimmed by 1 base and 4 bases, with 11 bases remaining between them.

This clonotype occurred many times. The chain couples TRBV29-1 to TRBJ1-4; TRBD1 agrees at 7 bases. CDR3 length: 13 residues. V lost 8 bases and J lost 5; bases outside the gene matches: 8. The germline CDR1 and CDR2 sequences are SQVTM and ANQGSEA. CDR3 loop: CSTRTGPNEKLFF. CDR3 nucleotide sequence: TGCAGCACCCGGACAGGACCCAATGAAAAACTGTTTTTT.

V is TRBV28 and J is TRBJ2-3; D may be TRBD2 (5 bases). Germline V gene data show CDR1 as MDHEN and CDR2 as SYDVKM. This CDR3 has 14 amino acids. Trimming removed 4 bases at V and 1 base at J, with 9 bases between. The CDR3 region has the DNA TGTGCCAGCAGTTCTGGACTGCGCACAGATACGCAGTATTTT. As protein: CASSSGLRTDTQYF. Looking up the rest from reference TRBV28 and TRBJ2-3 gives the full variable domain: DVKVTQSSRYLVKRTGEKVFLECVQDMDHENMFWYRQDPGLGLRLIYFSYDVKMKEKGDIPEGYSVSREKKERFSLILESASTNQTSMYLCASSSGLRTDTQYFGPGTRLTVL.

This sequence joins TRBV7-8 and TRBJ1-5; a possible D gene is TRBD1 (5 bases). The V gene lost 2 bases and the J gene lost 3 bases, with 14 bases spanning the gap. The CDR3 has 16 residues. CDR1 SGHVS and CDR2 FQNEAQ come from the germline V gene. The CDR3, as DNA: TGTGCCAGCAGCTTAATCCCGCGGGGCACCAATCAGCCCCAGCATTTT. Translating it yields CASSLIPRGTNQPQHF.

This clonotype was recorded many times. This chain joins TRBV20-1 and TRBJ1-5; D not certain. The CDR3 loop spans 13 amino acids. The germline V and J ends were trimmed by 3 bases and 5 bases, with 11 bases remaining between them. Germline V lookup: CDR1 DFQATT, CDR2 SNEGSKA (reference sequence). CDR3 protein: CSARAGVYQPQHF. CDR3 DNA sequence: TGCAGTGCTAGGGCAGGAGTCTATCAGCCCCAGCATTTT.

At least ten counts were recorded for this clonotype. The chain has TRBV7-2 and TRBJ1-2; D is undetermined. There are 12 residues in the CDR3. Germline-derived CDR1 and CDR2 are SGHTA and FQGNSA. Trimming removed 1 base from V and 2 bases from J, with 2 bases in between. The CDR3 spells CASSLGNYGYTF. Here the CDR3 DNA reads TGTGCCAGCAGCTTAGGAAACTATGGCTACACCTTC.

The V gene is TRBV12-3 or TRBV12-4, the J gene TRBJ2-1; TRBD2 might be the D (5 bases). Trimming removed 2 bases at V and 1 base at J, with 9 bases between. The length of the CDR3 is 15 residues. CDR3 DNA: TGTGCCAGCAGTTTAAGGCTAGCTTCCTACAATGAGCAGTTCTTC. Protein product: CASSLRLASYNEQFF.

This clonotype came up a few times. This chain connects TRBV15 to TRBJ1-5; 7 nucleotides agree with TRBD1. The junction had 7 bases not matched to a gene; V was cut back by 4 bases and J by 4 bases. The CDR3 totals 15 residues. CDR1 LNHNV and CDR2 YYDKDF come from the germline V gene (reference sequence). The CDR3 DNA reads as TGTGCCACCAGCATCTCGGACAGGTCAAATCAGCCCCAGCATTTT. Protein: CATSISDRSNQPQHF.

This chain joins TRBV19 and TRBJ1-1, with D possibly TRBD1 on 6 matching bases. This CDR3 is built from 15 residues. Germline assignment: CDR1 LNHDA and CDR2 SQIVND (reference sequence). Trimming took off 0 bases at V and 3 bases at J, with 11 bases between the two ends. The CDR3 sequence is CASSIDTGSYTEAFF. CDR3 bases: TGTGCCAGTAGTATAGATACAGGGTCTTACACTGAAGCTTTCTTT.

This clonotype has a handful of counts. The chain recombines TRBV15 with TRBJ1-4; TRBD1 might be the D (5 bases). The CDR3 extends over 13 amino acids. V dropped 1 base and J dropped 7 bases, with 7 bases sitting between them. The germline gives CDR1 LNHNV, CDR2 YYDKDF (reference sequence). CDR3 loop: CATSRVDSEKLFF. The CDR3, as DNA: TGTGCCACCAGCAGAGTTGACAGTGAAAAACTGTTTTTT.

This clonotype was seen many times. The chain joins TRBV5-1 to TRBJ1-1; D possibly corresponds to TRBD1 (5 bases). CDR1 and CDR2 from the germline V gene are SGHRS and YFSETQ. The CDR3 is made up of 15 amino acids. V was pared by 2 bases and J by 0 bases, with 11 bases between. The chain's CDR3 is CASSLSGLLNTEAFF. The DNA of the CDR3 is TGCGCCAGCAGCTTATCGGGACTCCTGAACACTGAAGCTTTCTTT.

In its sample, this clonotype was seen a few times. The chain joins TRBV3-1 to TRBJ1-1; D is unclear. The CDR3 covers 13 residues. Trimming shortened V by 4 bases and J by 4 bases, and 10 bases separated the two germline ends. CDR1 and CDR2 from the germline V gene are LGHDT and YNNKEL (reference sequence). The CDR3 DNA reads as TGTGCCAGCAGCCCTCCTTTGGGCACTGAAGCTTTCTTT. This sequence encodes CASSPPLGTEAFF.

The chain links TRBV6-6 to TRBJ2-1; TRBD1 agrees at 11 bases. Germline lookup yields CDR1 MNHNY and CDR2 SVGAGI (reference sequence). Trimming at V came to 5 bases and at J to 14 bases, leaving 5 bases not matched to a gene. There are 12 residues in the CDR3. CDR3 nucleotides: TGTGCCAGCAGTCCCGGACAGGGGGCGAAGTTCTTC. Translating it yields CASSPGQGAKFF.

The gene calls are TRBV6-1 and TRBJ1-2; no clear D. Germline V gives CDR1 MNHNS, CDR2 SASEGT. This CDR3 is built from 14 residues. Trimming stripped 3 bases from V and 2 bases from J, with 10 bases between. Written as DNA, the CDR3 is TGTGCCAGCAGTGACAGGCCCTCGAACTATGGCTACACCTTC. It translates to CASSDRPSNYGYTF.

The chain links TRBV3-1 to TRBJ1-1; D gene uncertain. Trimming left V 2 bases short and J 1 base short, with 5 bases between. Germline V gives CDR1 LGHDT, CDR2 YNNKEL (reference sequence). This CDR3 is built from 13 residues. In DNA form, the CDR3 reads TGTGCCAGCAGCCAACTTAAGAACACTGAAGCTTTCTTT. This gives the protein CASSQLKNTEAFF.

The CDR3 is CASKGGYSPLHF. The CDR3, as DNA: TGTGCCAGCAAAGGGGGTTATTCACCCCTCCACTTT. The chain carries TRBV6-5 and TRBJ1-6; possible D gene TRBD1, 6 bases. CDR3 size: 12 residues. From germline, CDR1 is MNHEY and CDR2 SVGAGI. V was pared by 7 bases and J by 8 bases, with 9 bases between.

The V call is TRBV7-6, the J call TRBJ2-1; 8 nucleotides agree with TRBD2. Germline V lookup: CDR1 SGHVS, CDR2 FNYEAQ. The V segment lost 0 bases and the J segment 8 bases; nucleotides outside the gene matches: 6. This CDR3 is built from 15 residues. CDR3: CASSLAGRASYEQFF. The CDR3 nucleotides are TGTGCCAGCAGCTTAGCCGGGAGGGCCAGTTATGAGCAGTTCTTC.

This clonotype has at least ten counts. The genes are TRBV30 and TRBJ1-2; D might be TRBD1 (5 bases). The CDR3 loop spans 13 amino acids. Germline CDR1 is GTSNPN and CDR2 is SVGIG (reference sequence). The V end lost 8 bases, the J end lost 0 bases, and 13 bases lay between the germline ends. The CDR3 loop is CAGQNEANYGYTF. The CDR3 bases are TGTGCCGGACAAAACGAGGCTAACTATGGCTACACCTTC.

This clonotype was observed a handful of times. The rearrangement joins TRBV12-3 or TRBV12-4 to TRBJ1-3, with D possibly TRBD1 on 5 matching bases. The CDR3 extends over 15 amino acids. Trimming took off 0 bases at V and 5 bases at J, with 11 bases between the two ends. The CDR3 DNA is TGTGCCAGCAGTTTAGCGGGTGGGGGGAGAAACACCATATATTTT. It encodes CASSLAGGGRNTIYF.

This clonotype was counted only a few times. CDR3 coding DNA: TGTGCCAGCAGAGATGGGTACACTGAAGCTTTCTTT. Protein sequence: CASRDGYTEAFF. V and J are TRBV6-2 or TRBV6-3 and TRBJ1-1; D not resolved. The germline CDR1 and CDR2 sequences are MNHEY and SVGEGT. The CDR3 length is 12 residues. V was pared by 6 bases and J by 3 bases, with 8 bases between.

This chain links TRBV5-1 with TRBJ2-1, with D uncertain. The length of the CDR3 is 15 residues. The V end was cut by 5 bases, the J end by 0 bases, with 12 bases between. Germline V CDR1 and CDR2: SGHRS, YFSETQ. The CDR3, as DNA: TGCGCCAGCAGTTTGACACCCAGCTCCTACAATGAGCAGTTCTTC. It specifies CASSLTPSSYNEQFF. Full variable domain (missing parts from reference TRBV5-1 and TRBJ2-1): KAGVTQTPRYLIKTRGQQVTLSCSPISGHRSVSWYQQTPGQGLQFLFEYFSETQRNKGNFPGRFSGRQFSNSRSEMNVSTLELGDSALYLCASSLTPSSYNEQFFGPGTRLTVL.

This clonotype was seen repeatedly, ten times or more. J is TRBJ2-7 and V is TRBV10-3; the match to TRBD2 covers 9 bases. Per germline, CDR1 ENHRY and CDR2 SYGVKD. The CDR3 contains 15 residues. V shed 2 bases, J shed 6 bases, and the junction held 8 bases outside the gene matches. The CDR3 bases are TGTGCCATCAGTGAGGTGGCGGGAGGGGGCGGCGAGCAGTACTTC. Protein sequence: CAISEVAGGGGEQYF.

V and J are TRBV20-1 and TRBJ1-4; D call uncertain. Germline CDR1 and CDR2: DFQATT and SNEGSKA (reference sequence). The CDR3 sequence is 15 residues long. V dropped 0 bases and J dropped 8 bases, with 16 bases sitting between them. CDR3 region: CSARDLGISREKLFF. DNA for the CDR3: TGCAGTGCTAGAGATTTGGGCATTTCGAGGGAAAAACTGTTTTTT.